The 22 T cell receptor beta chains below all came from one sample that was sequenced in a study of blood T cell repertoires in COVID-19. Data came from immunoSEQ multiplex PCR; TCRdb stores just in-frame clones and leaves some out. The profile shows roughly 25,000 clones, approximately 66% of them singletons. Source material: peripheral blood. These receptor sequences come from a man between 60 and 75 years old with active or convalescent COVID-19.

The gene calls are TRBV5-8 and TRBJ1-2; D is unclear. Germline V gives CDR1 SGHTS, CDR2 YDEGEE. The CDR3 has 12 residues. V gave up 1 base and J gave up 7 bases, with 8 bases separating them. The chain's CDR3 is CASSLTVPGYTF. CDR3 nucleotide sequence: TGTGCCAGCAGCTTGACGGTCCCTGGCTACACCTTC.

The chain is built from TRBV7-9 and TRBJ2-3, with TRBD1 as a possible D gene (6 bases). CDR1 and CDR2 (germline): SEHNR, FQNEAQ (reference sequence). This CDR3 has 15 amino acids. V was clipped by 5 bases and J by 2 bases, with 14 bases between them. The CDR3 sequence is CASSSRQDFTDTQYF. CDR3 DNA: TGTGCCAGCAGCAGTAGACAGGACTTCACAGATACGCAGTATTTT.

V is TRBV19 and J is TRBJ1-1; 9 nucleotides match TRBD1. The germline V gene has CDR1 LNHDA and CDR2 SQIVND (reference sequence). V lost 2 bases and J lost 6; bases outside the gene matches: 10. The CDR3 length is 16 residues. The CDR3 sequence is CASSISGQGRGAEAFF. The CDR3 region has the DNA TGTGCCAGTAGTATATCGGGACAGGGCCGTGGCGCTGAAGCTTTCTTT.

The chain links TRBV2 to TRBJ1-5, with TRBD1 matching over 7 bases. Germline V lookup: CDR1 SNHLY, CDR2 FYNNEI. V was clipped by 6 bases and J by 7 bases; unmatched bases: 9. This CDR3 comprises 14 residues. The CDR3 spells CASRPGTVDQPQHF. Written as DNA, the CDR3 is TGTGCCAGCAGGCCGGGGACAGTAGACCAGCCCCAGCATTTT.

The CDR3 loop reads CASSQLDSPNTGELFF. CDR3 bases: TGTGCCAGCAGCCAATTGGACAGCCCGAACACCGGGGAGCTGTTTTTT. V usage is TRBV3-1 (or the pseudogene TRBV3-2) and J usage is TRBJ2-2, with D perhaps TRBD1 (6 bases). V dropped 2 bases and J dropped 0 bases, with 10 bases sitting between them. CDR3 length: 16 amino acids. Per the germline V gene, CDR1 is LGHDT and CDR2 is YNNKEL (reference sequence).

This clone qualifies as medium-sized. The chain links TRBV9 to TRBJ1-2; D is ambiguous. V was pared by 0 bases and J by 1 base, with 10 bases between. Germline V lookup: CDR1 SGDLS, CDR2 YYNGEE. The CDR3 is made up of 15 amino acids. The CDR3 bases are TGTGCCAGCAGCGTAGGTCGTCAGTTTAACTATGGCTACACCTTC. Its translation: CASSVGRQFNYGYTF.

The chain recombines TRBV10-3 with TRBJ2-1; tentatively, D is TRBD2 (5 bases). This CDR3 is 14 amino acids long. The ends were cut back, 3 bases at V and 1 base at J, with 7 bases in the middle. CDR1 is ENHRY and CDR2 is SYGVKD in the germline V gene. CDR3 in amino acids: CAISERGSYNEQFF. Written as DNA, the CDR3 is TGTGCCATCAGTGAACGGGGTTCCTACAATGAGCAGTTCTTC.

V usage is TRBV19 and J usage is TRBJ2-3, with 11 bases fitting TRBD2. The V segment lost 3 bases and the J segment 2 bases; nucleotides outside the gene matches: 13. The V gene's germline CDR1 is LNHDA and CDR2 SQIVND (reference sequence). The CDR3 loop spans 19 amino acids. The CDR3: CASSMSRLAGGVSTDTQYF. The CDR3 DNA reads TGTGCCAGTAGTATGTCTCGGCTAGCGGGAGGCGTTTCCACAGATACGCAGTATTTT.

The chain joins TRBV5-1 to TRBJ2-1; 8 bases line up with TRBD1. The CDR3 consists of 11 residues. V lost 3 bases and J lost 10; bases outside the gene matches: 0. Germline loops: CDR1 SGHRS, CDR2 YFSETQ. In DNA form, the CDR3 reads TGCGCCAGCAGCTGGACAGGGGAGCAGTTCTTC. Translated: CASSWTGEQFF.

This chain joins TRBV7-9 and TRBJ2-3; D might be TRBD1 (6 bases). Deletions cut 4 bases from V and 5 bases from J, with 19 bases between. The CDR3 sequence is 16 residues long. CDR1 and CDR2 (germline): SEHNR, FQNEAQ (reference sequence). In nucleotides, the CDR3 is TGTGCCAGCAGCTCACGTTCCGGGACACCGAAAGATACGCAGTATTTT. Translating it yields CASSSRSGTPKDTQYF.

This clone was seen once. The chain couples TRBV19 to TRBJ2-7, with D unresolved. CDR3 length: 13 amino acids. V was shortened by 5 bases and J by 2 bases, with 10 bases between the two germline ends. Germline CDR1 and CDR2: LNHDA and SQIVND (reference sequence). CDR3 DNA sequence: TGTGCCAGTAGTGGGCAGATCACCTACGAGCAGTACTTC. Its protein is CASSGQITYEQYF.

The chain couples TRBV7-3 to TRBJ2-1; 8 bases agree with TRBD1. The CDR3 is 14 amino acids. CDR1 and CDR2 (germline): SGHTA, FQGTGA. J was trimmed by 7 bases and V by 5 bases; bases with no gene match: 7. In nucleotides, the CDR3 is TGTGCCAGCAGCCCGGACAGGGTAGTTAATGAGCAGTTCTTC. Amino acid sequence: CASSPDRVVNEQFF. The variable domain in full, with the rest retrieved from reference TRBV7-3 and TRBJ2-1, is GAGVSQTPSNKVTEKGKYVELRCDPISGHTALYWYRQSLGQGPEFLIYFQGTGAADDSGLPNDRFFAVRPEGSVSTLKIQRTERGDSAVYLCASSPDRVVNEQFFGPGTRLTVL.

The CDR3 DNA follows: TGCGCCAGCAGGACAGGGCCAATTAATGAAAAACTGTTTTTT. This encodes CASRTGPINEKLFF. V is TRBV5-1 and J is TRBJ1-4, with TRBD1 matching 7 bases. The CDR3 runs to 14 residues. Germline-derived CDR1 and CDR2 are SGHRS and YFSETQ. V lost 5 bases and J lost 4; bases outside the gene matches: 5. Combining the CDR3 with reference TRBV5-1 and TRBJ1-4 gives the whole variable domain KAGVTQTPRYLIKTRGQQVTLSCSPISGHRSVSWYQQTPGQGLQFLFEYFSETQRNKGNFPGRFSGRQFSNSRSEMNVSTLELGDSALYLCASRTGPINEKLFFGSGTQLSVL.

This clone was counted a single time. The chain is built from TRBV6-1 and TRBJ2-3; no clear D gene. CDR3 length: 13 amino acids. Between the trimmed V and J ends, which lost 0 bases and 8 bases, there was a span of 9 bases. In germline, CDR1 is MNHNS, CDR2 SASEGT. Here the CDR3 reads CASSEAPESTQYF. In nucleotides, the CDR3 is TGTGCCAGCAGTGAAGCGCCGGAGAGTACGCAGTATTTT.

The chain is built from TRBV7-9 and TRBJ1-4; D perhaps matches TRBD1 (6 bases). The CDR3 is made up of 13 amino acids. Germline V gene sequence: CDR1 SEHNR, CDR2 FQNEAQ (reference sequence). V dropped 8 bases and J dropped 8 bases, with 15 bases sitting between them. This CDR3 is CASGPAGAEKLFF. The CDR3 DNA reads as TGTGCCAGCGGCCCGGCAGGGGCAGAAAAACTGTTTTTT.

The genes are TRBV6-5 and TRBJ1-3, with 9 bases that match TRBD1. The CDR3 loop spans 14 amino acids. The germline V gene has CDR1 MNHEY and CDR2 SVGAGI. Trimming took 6 bases from V and 4 from J; bases not matched to a gene: 4. CDR3 in amino acids: CASRTGGSGNTIYF. In DNA form, the CDR3 reads TGTGCCAGCAGGACAGGGGGTTCGGGAAACACCATATATTTT.

The V gene is TRBV24-1, the J gene TRBJ1-2; 9 positions agree with TRBD1. The CDR3 totals 16 residues. Germline CDR1 is KGHDR and CDR2 is SFDVKD. Germline trimming cut 8 bases from V and 11 bases from J; bases unmatched to any gene: 20. The CDR3, as DNA: TGTGCCACCACCTATTTCCCATATCCCGGGACAGGGACGTACACCTTC. Amino acid sequence: CATTYFPYPGTGTYTF.

In DNA form, the CDR3 reads TGTGCCAGCGGACGGACAGGGCTAAACAATCAGCCCCAGCATTTT. The encoded protein is CASGRTGLNNQPQHF. This chain links TRBV6-5 with TRBJ1-5; 8 nucleotides line up with TRBD1. Germline CDR1 reads MNHEY; CDR2 reads SVGAGI. This CDR3 is 15 amino acids long. The V segment lost 8 bases and the J segment 3 bases; nucleotides outside the gene matches: 9.

This clone is a singleton in its sample. The gene calls are TRBV18 and TRBJ1-1, with D tentatively TRBD1 (5 bases). V shed 2 bases and J shed 4 bases, with 14 bases lying between them. The CDR3 runs 15 residues. In germline, CDR1 is KGHSH, CDR2 LQKENI. As DNA, the CDR3 is TGTGCCAGCTCACCAACCCAAGGGGCTAGCACTGAAGCTTTCTTT. Its protein product is CASSPTQGASTEAFF.

The chain combines TRBV15 with TRBJ2-7, with D tentatively TRBD1 (6 bases). The V end was cut by 3 bases, the J end by 0 bases, with 15 bases between. Looked up from germline, CDR1 is LNHNV and CDR2 is YYDKDF (reference sequence). The CDR3 loop spans 16 amino acids. Here the CDR3 DNA reads TGTGCCACCAGCAGTGACCAGACAGGAAACTCCTACGAGCAGTACTTC. Translated: CATSSDQTGNSYEQYF.

To note about this clone: Germline and junction disagree at one end, which may indicate a read error. This chain joins TRBV7-7 and TRBJ2-1; D is possibly TRBD2 (6 bases). There are 13 residues in the CDR3. Germline assignment: CDR1 SSHAT and CDR2 FNYEAQ (reference sequence). As DNA, the CDR3 is TGTGCTAGCAGCTTAGGACTATCGGATGAGCAGTTCTTC. It is translated as CASSLGLSDEQFF.

This chain connects TRBV5-8 to TRBJ1-2; 9 positions agree with TRBD1. The CDR3 length is 16 residues. V was pared by 2 bases and J by 10 bases, with 15 bases of the junction left unmatched. Germline V gives CDR1 SGHTS, CDR2 YDEGEE. The CDR3 DNA reads as TGTGCCAGCAGCTTATTGGGACAGGGACAGAGGGAGGTCTACACCTTC. Its protein is CASSLLGQGQREVYTF. The complete variable domain, with remaining parts taken from reference TRBV5-8 and TRBJ1-2, reads EAGVTQSPTHLIKTRGQQATLRCSPISGHTSVYWYQQALGLGLQFLLWYDEGEERNRGNFPPRFSGRQFPNYSSELNVNALELEDSALYLCASSLLGQGQREVYTFGSGTRLTVV.